This entry lists 23 T cell receptor beta chains sequenced from one sample in a study of regulatory T cells in long-lasting Graves disease. The sample's time point: newly diagnosed GD, antithyroid drugs for less than 3 months. Researchers made the TCR library from RNA that was extracted from PBMCs. Building of the TCR beta libraries involved iRepertoire HTBI primers and Arm-PCR of CDR3 regions. TCRdb itself ran the multiplex PCR reads through MiXCR, one entry per CDR3 protein. The data contain 420,000 or so distinct CDR3 sequences, about a sixth of them singletons. The sample was also linked to a second study, of T cells in Graves' hyperthyroidism and ophthalmopathy.

The specimen comprised peripheral blood mononuclear cells (PBMCs), sampled at new diagnosis, from a patient treated with antithyroid drugs. Receptors were obtained from a woman aged 18-30 years with Graves disease.

This clonotype was counted between two and nine times. Being one base from a much bigger clone, this may be a read error. The rearrangement joins TRBV2 to TRBJ1-1, with 7 bases aligning to TRBD1. The junction had 2 bases not matched to a gene; V was cut back by 7 bases and J by 0 bases. Germline V gene lookup returns CDR1 SNHLY and CDR2 FYNNEI. This CDR3 has 13 residues. Here the CDR3 DNA reads TGTGCCAGCACGGGACAGATGAACACTGAAGCTTTCTTT. Translated, it gives CASTGQMNTEAFF.

This clonotype was found many times. The chain combines TRBV20-1 with TRBJ2-3; D unclear. V was clipped by 6 bases and J by 0 bases, with 13 bases between them. Germline loops: CDR1 DFQATT, CDR2 SNEGSKA (reference sequence). The CDR3 is made up of 14 amino acids. The CDR3 is CSARPSDSTDTQYF. CDR3 coding DNA: TGCAGTGCCAGACCCAGCGACAGCACAGATACGCAGTATTTT.

This clonotype was detected many times. This chain connects TRBV6-5 to TRBJ2-5; D perhaps matches TRBD1 (6 bases). CDR3 length: 15 amino acids. Between the trimmed V and J ends, which lost 1 base and 3 bases, there was a span of 12 bases. CDR1 is MNHEY and CDR2 is SVGAGI in the germline V gene. The chain's CDR3 is CASSYLGQQEETQYF. In DNA, the CDR3 is TGTGCCAGCAGTTACTTAGGACAGCAAGAAGAGACCCAGTACTTC.

This clonotype was found many times. V is TRBV28 and J is TRBJ2-2; tentatively, D is TRBD2 (6 bases). This CDR3 comprises 16 residues. Trimming took off 5 bases at V and 5 bases at J, with 18 bases between the two ends. Germline CDR1 is MDHEN and CDR2 is SYDVKM. The CDR3 reads CASSPDRGGWTGELFF. The CDR3 DNA reads TGTGCCAGCAGTCCAGATAGGGGAGGATGGACCGGGGAGCTGTTTTTT.

In this sample, this clonotype turned up once. The chain combines TRBV12-3 or TRBV12-4 with TRBJ2-7, with TRBD2 matching over 9 bases. The CDR3 is 15 amino acids. V shed 10 bases and J 0 bases; nucleotides not matched to a gene: 10. CDR3 region: CATGLASPSSYEQYF. As DNA, the CDR3 is TGTGCCACCGGACTAGCGTCTCCGAGCTCCTACGAGCAGTACTTC.

The chain employs TRBV7-3 and TRBJ2-1, with D tentatively TRBD2 (6 bases). Trimming cost V 1 base and J 0 bases, with 16 bases left between them. The CDR3 loop spans 18 amino acids. CDR1 is SGHTA and CDR2 is FQGTGA in the germline V gene. CDR3 amino acids: CASSLRAVAESSYNEQFF. As DNA, the CDR3 is TGTGCCAGCAGCTTAAGGGCCGTAGCGGAAAGCTCCTACAATGAGCAGTTCTTC.

Notes on this clonotype: Possible read error: a much larger clone is one base away. The CDR3 spells CASREPAGGQETQYF. As DNA, the CDR3 is TGTGCCAGCAGGGAACCAGCGGGAGGCCAAGAGACCCAGTACTTC. This chain links TRBV2 with TRBJ2-5; TRBD2 matches at 9 bases. The CDR3 loop spans 15 amino acids. Germline CDR1 and CDR2: SNHLY and FYNNEI. V trimming: 6 bases; J trimming: 1 base; junction bases outside the gene matches: 6.

The table lists this clonotype with a few counts. A much larger clone differs from this one at a single base, so this may be a read error. In nucleotides, the CDR3 is TGTGCCAGCACGCGGCGCGGGGTCTACGAGCAGTACTTC. This translates into CASTRRGVYEQYF. V and J are TRBV28 and TRBJ2-7; possible D gene TRBD2, 6 bases. This CDR3 has 13 amino acids. Germline CDR1 reads MDHEN; CDR2 reads SYDVKM. Trimming took off 7 bases at V and 3 bases at J, with 13 bases between the two ends. The whole variable domain, remainder taken from reference TRBV28 and TRBJ2-7, is DVKVTQSSRYLVKRTGEKVFLECVQDMDHENMFWYRQDPGLGLRLIYFSYDVKMKEKGDIPEGYSVSREKKERFSLILESASTNQTSMYLCASTRRGVYEQYFGPGTRLTVT.

This sequence joins TRBV6-2 or TRBV6-3 and TRBJ2-7, with D possibly called TRBD1 or TRBD2 (5 bases each). The CDR3 covers 16 residues. Germline V CDR1 and CDR2: MNHEY, SVGEGT. Trimming stripped 8 bases from V and 2 bases from J, with 22 bases between. CDR3 protein: CASLKGTGRGTYEQYF. CDR3 nucleotides: TGTGCCAGCCTTAAAGGAACGGGACGGGGAACCTACGAGCAGTACTTC.

The chain has TRBV7-9 and TRBJ2-7; TRBD2 matches 8 bases. Germline CDR1 and CDR2: SEHNR and FQNEAQ (reference sequence). CDR3 length: 16 residues. Trimming at V came to 0 bases and at J to 3 bases, leaving 7 bases not matched to a gene. The CDR3 DNA follows: TGTGCCAGCAGCTTAGCGCTCGGGAGGGCCTTCTACGAGCAGTACTTC. Translating gives CASSLALGRAFYEQYF.

This clonotype was seen at least ten times. The chain recombines TRBV7-2 with TRBJ2-1; no clear D. With 5 bases removed from V and 7 bases from J, the gap between germline ends came to 18 bases. Per germline, CDR1 SGHTA and CDR2 FQGNSA. The CDR3 totals 15 residues. CDR3 nucleotide sequence: TGTGCCAGCAGCCGGACGACGAGGTCTAGGAATGAGCAGTTCTTC. Amino acid sequence: CASSRTTRSRNEQFF.

There are a few counts of this clonotype. The gene calls are TRBV29-1 and TRBJ2-7; the D gene is possibly TRBD2 (5 bases). Per germline, CDR1 SQVTM and CDR2 ANQGSEA. Trimming removed 3 bases from V and 0 bases from J, with 9 bases in between. The CDR3 length is 13 residues. The CDR3 nucleotides read TGCAGCGTTGAGATGGGGAGCTCCTACGAGCAGTACTTC. This translates into CSVEMGSSYEQYF.

This clonotype was counted at least ten times. The chain joins TRBV27 to TRBJ1-2; TRBD1 aligns across 9 bases. Germline assignment: CDR1 MNHEY and CDR2 SMNVEV (reference sequence). Trimming cost V 5 bases and J 5 bases; bases outside gene matches: 15. CDR3 length equals 17 residues. In DNA, the CDR3 is TGTGCCAGCAGTCCACGCGCCCTCGACAGGGGGAGGTATGGCTACACCTTC. Encoded protein: CASSPRALDRGRYGYTF.

This clonotype was seen ten or more times. This chain uses TRBV5-6 with TRBJ2-1; D unclear. The CDR3 is made up of 15 amino acids. V was cut by 2 bases and J by 0 bases, with 9 bases left in between. Looked up from germline, CDR1 is SGHDT and CDR2 is YYEEEE. CDR3 region: CASSLPGDSYNEQFF. DNA for the CDR3: TGTGCCAGCAGCTTACCGGGTGACTCCTACAATGAGCAGTTCTTC.

This clonotype turned up a few times. DNA of the CDR3: TGTGCCAGCAGTGATCATGGTCGGTGGGGAGTGGCAGATACGCAGTATTTT. Translating it yields CASSDHGRWGVADTQYF. The V call is TRBV25-1, the J call TRBJ2-3, with D possibly matching TRBD2 (5 bases). V was cut by 3 bases and J by 4 bases, with 20 bases left in between. The length of the CDR3 is 17 residues. Germline loops: CDR1 MGHDK, CDR2 SYGVNS.

The chain carries TRBV19 and TRBJ1-1; D is unresolved. V lost 1 base to trimming and J lost 0 bases, with 3 bases between them. This CDR3 is built from 13 residues. Per the germline V gene, CDR1 is LNHDA and CDR2 is SQIVND (reference sequence). The CDR3 loop reads CASSIALNTEAFF. CDR3 nucleotide sequence: TGTGCCAGTAGTATAGCCTTGAACACTGAAGCTTTCTTT.

This chain joins TRBV10-2 and TRBJ2-5; D might be TRBD1 (6 bases). Trimming stripped 3 bases from V and 5 bases from J, with 13 bases between. The germline CDR1 and CDR2 sequences are WSHSY and SAAADI. The CDR3 runs 14 residues. CDR3: CASSESTGRETQYF. CDR3 coding DNA: TGCGCCAGCAGTGAATCTACAGGGCGGGAGACCCAGTACTTC.

The rearrangement uses TRBV5-1 and TRBJ2-3; 8 positions match TRBD2. Germline lookup yields CDR1 SGHRS and CDR2 YFSETQ. This CDR3 contains 15 residues. The V and J ends lost 6 bases and 3 bases, in that order; junction bases with no gene match: 9. The chain's CDR3 is CASTLGTSWTDTQYF. The CDR3 region has the DNA TGCGCCAGCACCCTAGGGACTAGTTGGACAGATACGCAGTATTTT.

A few counts support this clonotype. This may be a read error, as it is one base from a much larger clone. The chain carries TRBV2 and TRBJ1-2; 7 bases are shared with TRBD1. The CDR3 has 12 amino acids. J lost 8 bases, V lost 8 bases, and 8 bases had no gene match. Germline CDR1 and CDR2: SNHLY and FYNNEI. The CDR3 DNA follows: TGTGCCAGCGGTCTCCGGGACAGAGGCTACACCTTC. It translates to CASGLRDRGYTF.

This clonotype came up many times. The V gene is TRBV12-3 or TRBV12-4, the J gene TRBJ2-3; 8 bases agree with TRBD2. CDR3 length: 15 amino acids. With 1 base clipped from V and 5 bases from J, the junction kept 5 bases outside the gene matches. DNA of the CDR3: TGTGCCAGCAGTTTAGACGGCCTAGCGGGAGATACGCAGTATTTT. It translates to CASSLDGLAGDTQYF.

This clonotype was picked up many times. In DNA form, the CDR3 reads TGTGCCAGCAGTTACTCGCCGGGACTAGGGGCCTACGAGCAGTACTTC. The encoded protein is CASSYSPGLGAYEQYF. The chain joins TRBV6-2 or TRBV6-3 to TRBJ2-7; 8 nucleotides match TRBD2. After removal of 0 bases from V and 2 bases from J, the junction contained 6 bases not matched to a gene. The CDR3 runs to 16 residues. Germline CDR1 MNHEY, CDR2 SVGEGT.

The chain links TRBV5-1 to TRBJ2-7, with 8 bases lining up with TRBD2. The CDR3 has 15 residues. Germline-derived CDR1 and CDR2 are SGHRS and YFSETQ. With 2 bases clipped from V and 6 bases from J, the junction kept 10 bases outside the gene matches. The CDR3 coding sequence is TGCGCCAGCAGCTTCTCGGGGGGGGCGCTGGTCGAGCAGTACTTC. Protein: CASSFSGGALVEQYF.

The chain joins TRBV6-2 or TRBV6-3 to TRBJ1-1, with D uncertain. Trimming stripped 6 bases from V and 0 bases from J, with 8 bases between. CDR1 MNHEY and CDR2 SVGEGT come from the germline V gene. The CDR3 sequence is 13 residues long. The CDR3 bases are TGTGCCAGCAGCTCAGAAATGAACACTGAAGCTTTCTTT. Protein sequence: CASSSEMNTEAFF.